This T cell receptor beta chain was obtained from a study of response to subunit inactivated influenza vaccine. Study-level findings and limits: The authors suggested that few new T cells are recruited per seasonal influenza vaccination.

Trimming took 6 bases from V and 6 from J; bases not matched to a gene: 6. CDR3 length equals 14 residues. Each CDR3 protein gets one entry after TCRdb re-called the RT-PCR reads with MiXCR. This sample has 450,000 to 700,000 distinct CDR3 sequences, with 12% to 15% found just once. This clonotype was counted a few times. As yet, its antigen is unknown. This specimen was PBMCs from blood, taken 11 to 12 days after vaccination. The origin of this receptor is a man aged 50-59 years who received an inactivated influenza vaccine. The V gene is TRBV12-3 or TRBV12-4, the J gene TRBJ2-2, with TRBD2 identical over 8 bases. In nucleotides, the CDR3 is TGTGCCAGCAGCTCGGGACTAGAGGCCGGGGAGCTGTTTTTT. Translation gives CASSSGLEAGELFF.